The rows below give T cell receptor beta chains drawn from one sample of a study of early stage breast cancer tumors. TCRdb's table, derived via immunoSEQ multiplex PCR, lists solely in-frame clones and lacks some. Among roughly 34,000 clones listed, under 80% were seen once. The sequenced sample consisted of blood. The receptors were sampled from a person in their sixties or seventies with breast cancer. CDR3s include the opening cysteine and the closing phenylalanine or tryptophan. A D gene is named only where the DNA matches it firmly. Size is omitted from some rows. Given values are once, few, many or a class for expanded clones.

>once|TRBV7-2|TRBJ1-4|NA
CASADRGSPYEKLFF
TGTGCCAGCGCAGATCGGGGCAGCCCCTATGAAAAACTGTTTTTT
>NA|TRBV5-1|TRBJ2-1|TRBD2
CASSTGTSGSFEQFF
TGCGCCAGCAGCACCGGGACTAGCGGGAGTTTTGAGCAGTTCTTC
>NA|TRBV7-3|TRBJ2-1|TRBD2
CASSLSGTSALNEQFF
TGTGCCAGCAGCCTTTCCGGGACTAGCGCCCTCAATGAGCAGTTCTTC
>NA|TRBV21-1|TRBJ1-1|NA
CASSNLCTGNTEAFF
TGTGCCAGCAGCAACTTGTGCACGGGAAACACTGAAGCTTTCTTT
>few|TRBV19|TRBJ1-5|TRBD1
CASSERGQNQPQHF
TGTGCCAGTAGTGAGAGGGGGCAGAATCAGCCCCAGCATTTT
>NA|TRBV7-2|TRBJ2-3|TRBD1
CASSSGQGAAGDTQYF
TGTGCCAGCAGCTCCGGACAGGGGGCAGCTGGAGATACGCAGTATTTT
>NA|TRBV30|TRBJ1-2|NA
CAWSLGINYGYTF
TGTGCCTGGAGCCTGGGGATTAACTATGGCTACACCTTC
>NA|TRBV2|TRBJ1-4|TRBD1
CASSETGTGAGGEKLFF
TGTGCCAGCAGTGAGACTGGAACAGGGGCCGGGGGTGAAAAACTGTTTTTT
>NA|TRBV2|TRBJ1-5|TRBD1
CASREDRGNQPQHF
TGTGCCAGCAGGGAGGACAGGGGCAATCAGCCCCAGCATTTT
>NA|TRBV7-9|TRBJ2-6|NA
CASRSTGVSGANVLTF
TGTGCCAGCAGGTCTACAGGTGTCTCTGGGGCCAACGTCCTGACTTTC
>medium-sized|TRBV6-5|TRBJ2-1|TRBD2
CASSLETSGGGNEQFF
TGTGCCAGCAGTTTAGAGACTAGCGGGGGAGGCAATGAGCAGTTCTTC
>NA|TRBV4-1|TRBJ1-2|NA
CASSQEVGKHYGYTF
TGCGCCAGCAGCCAAGAGGTAGGGAAACACTATGGCTACACCTTC
>few|TRBV2|TRBJ1-1|NA
CASRENTEAFF
TGTGCCAGCAGGGAGAACACTGAAGCTTTCTTT
>NA|TRBV10-1|TRBJ2-7|NA
CARGTLPSYEQYF
TGCGCCAGGGGGACCCTCCCTTCCTACGAGCAGTACTTC
>NA|TRBV5-1|TRBJ1-4|NA
CASSLEGNEKLFF
TGCGCCAGCAGCTTGGAGGGTAATGAAAAACTGTTTTTT
>NA|TRBV7-2|TRBJ1-3|NA
CASSPSGGNTIYF
TGTGCCAGCAGCCCTTCAGGGGGAAACACCATATATTTT
>medium-sized|TRBV28|TRBJ2-7|TRBD2
CASRPAGVNYEQYF
TGTGCCAGCAGGCCAGCGGGAGTAAACTACGAGCAGTACTTC